The 11 T cell receptor beta chains reported below all come from one sample, sequenced in a study of cytomegalovirus exposure and HLA in healthy donors. PCR employed 60 Vbeta and 13 Jbeta primers. The method was immunoSEQ multiplex PCR; TCRdb's version includes in-frame clones alone and lacks a portion of them. The sample lists under 200,000 clones, 75% to 90% occurring once. Sequencing was performed on PBMCs. These receptors all stem from a girl aged 2 to 9 in good health and CMV-seropositive.

This clone was observed a handful of times. J is TRBJ1-1 and V is TRBV4-2; no clear D. Trimming removed 0 bases from V and 0 bases from J, with 8 bases in between. CDR1 and CDR2 from the germline V gene are LGHNA and YNFKEQ. The CDR3 contains 15 residues. The CDR3 bases are TGTGCCAGCAGCCAAGATTCGTGGCTGAACACTGAAGCTTTCTTT. It yields the protein CASSQDSWLNTEAFF.

The genes are TRBV6-1 and TRBJ1-1; tentatively, D is TRBD1 (6 bases). Germline V gives CDR1 MNHNS, CDR2 SASEGT. Deletions cut 4 bases from V and 3 bases from J, with 9 bases between. This CDR3 has 13 amino acids. The CDR3: CASSGAGDTEAFF. DNA for the CDR3: TGTGCCAGCAGTGGGGCAGGGGACACTGAAGCTTTCTTT.

V usage is TRBV6-5 and J usage is TRBJ1-1; no clear D gene. Trimming took off 0 bases at V and 6 bases at J, with 5 bases between the two ends. The CDR3 contains 12 residues. Germline lookup yields CDR1 MNHEY and CDR2 SVGAGI. The CDR3 DNA sequence: TGTGCCAGCAGTTACTCCGGAGCTGAAGCTTTCTTT. It specifies CASSYSGAEAFF.

The V gene is TRBV2, the J gene TRBJ2-3, with D unresolved. This CDR3 is built from 12 residues. The V end lost 2 bases, the J end lost 5 bases, and 5 bases lay between the germline ends. From germline, CDR1 is SNHLY and CDR2 FYNNEI. DNA for the CDR3: TGTGCCAGCAGTGAAACGGGAGATACGCAGTATTTT. It encodes CASSETGDTQYF.

This clone came up a few times. The V and J genes are TRBV6-1 and TRBJ1-5; D remains unclear. Germline V lookup: CDR1 MNHNS, CDR2 SASEGT. The CDR3 extends over 12 amino acids. The V end lost 6 bases, the J end lost 3 bases, and 6 bases lay between the germline ends. CDR3 residues: CASRHFNQPQHF. The CDR3 DNA follows: TGTGCCAGCAGACATTTCAATCAGCCCCAGCATTTT.

The chain combines TRBV30 with TRBJ1-2; a weak D match, TRBD1 (6 bases). Between the trimmed V and J ends, which lost 3 bases and 4 bases, there was a span of 18 bases. CDR3 size: 15 residues. The germline V gene encodes CDR1 GTSNPN and CDR2 SVGIG (reference sequence). The DNA of the CDR3 is TGTGCCTGGAGCGAGGCCGGGGGAGGGGGCTATGGCTACACCTTC. Its protein is CAWSEAGGGGYGYTF.

The gene calls are TRBV10-1 and TRBJ2-2; 11 positions agree with TRBD2. CDR1 and CDR2 from the germline V gene are WNHNN and SYGVQD (reference sequence). After removal of 5 bases from V and 8 bases from J, the junction contained 4 bases not matched to a gene. The CDR3 contains 14 residues. As DNA, the CDR3 is TGCGCCAGCAGTCCGACTAGCGGGAAGGGGGAGCTGTTTTTT. This translates into CASSPTSGKGELFF.

In its sample, this clone was seen a few times. The V gene is TRBV30, the J gene TRBJ2-1, with 9 positions matching TRBD2. The CDR3 consists of 13 residues. V lost 4 bases to trimming and J lost 6 bases; unmatched junction nucleotides: 4. Germline V CDR1 and CDR2: GTSNPN, SVGIG (reference sequence). As DNA, the CDR3 is TGTGCCTGGATTATGACTAGCGGCAATGAGCAGTTCTTC. Residues: CAWIMTSGNEQFF.

The CDR3 loop reads CAWSPGMSSGRETQYF. CDR3 DNA: TGTGCCTGGAGTCCCGGAATGAGTAGCGGGAGAGAGACCCAGTACTTC. The chain combines TRBV30 with TRBJ2-5, with 9 bases lining up with TRBD2. Germline V gives CDR1 GTSNPN, CDR2 SVGIG (reference sequence). The J segment lost 4 bases and the V segment lost 2 bases, leaving 11 bases of the junction unmatched. This CDR3 is 16 amino acids long.

This clone was recorded a few times. This sequence joins TRBV2 and TRBJ2-5, with D perhaps matching TRBD2 (5 bases). The CDR3 totals 14 residues. Germline V gives CDR1 SNHLY, CDR2 FYNNEI. Trimming stripped 3 bases from V and 3 bases from J, with 11 bases between. The CDR3 spells CASSDERGKETQYF. Here the CDR3 DNA reads TGTGCCAGCAGTGATGAAAGAGGGAAAGAGACCCAGTACTTC.

This chain joins TRBV5-4 and TRBJ2-5; the D gene is possibly TRBD2 (6 bases). Germline assignment: CDR1 SGHNT and CDR2 YYREEE (reference sequence). V was clipped by 2 bases and J by 2 bases, with 10 bases between them. The CDR3 spans 14 residues. This CDR3 is CASSLSTRQETQYF. CDR3 nucleotide sequence: TGTGCCAGCAGCTTATCGACTAGACAAGAGACCCAGTACTTC.